The 8 T cell receptor beta chains below come from one sample, sequenced in a study of cytomegalovirus exposure and HLA in healthy donors. The PCR was carried out with 60 Vbeta primers and 13 Jbeta primers. The repertoire was sequenced with immunoSEQ multiplex PCR; TCRdb's copy has only in-frame clones and lacks some. The sample holds 180,000 or so clones; more than 70% are singletons and the top ten take roughly 1.5%. The sequencing sample was made of PBMCs. The receptors were sampled from a male donor in good health and CMV-seronegative.

The chain is built from TRBV9 and TRBJ2-7, with D perhaps matching TRBD1 (5 bases). This CDR3 spans 14 amino acids. Trimming pared 0 bases from V and 0 bases from J, leaving 7 bases between. The germline V gene has CDR1 SGDLS and CDR2 YYNGEE. The CDR3 bases are TGTGCCAGCAGCGTAGAGGGGAACTCCTACGAGCAGTACTTC. This encodes CASSVEGNSYEQYF.

The chain links TRBV18 to TRBJ2-5, with 10 bases matching TRBD2. The CDR3 totals 14 residues. Germline-derived CDR1 and CDR2 are KGHSH and LQKENI. J gave up 4 bases and V 4 bases, and 3 bases lay outside the gene matches. The CDR3, as DNA: TGTGCCAGCTCACTCGCTAGCGGGAGAGAGACCCAGTACTTC. Its translation is CASSLASGRETQYF.

The chain is built from TRBV30 and TRBJ1-3, with 7 bases identical to TRBD1. Looked up from germline, CDR1 is GTSNPN and CDR2 is SVGIG (reference sequence). The junction had 2 bases not matched to a gene; V was cut back by 2 bases and J by 1 base. The CDR3 is made up of 14 amino acids. DNA of the CDR3: TGTGCCTGGAGTCGGGACAGATCTGGAAACACCATATATTTT. Translation: CAWSRDRSGNTIYF.

The chain recombines TRBV6-1 with TRBJ1-2, with unresolved D. The germline V gene encodes CDR1 MNHNS and CDR2 SASEGT. The CDR3 spans 14 residues. The V end was cut by 4 bases, the J end by 3 bases, with 12 bases between. The chain's CDR3 is CASSGTPSDYGYTF. CDR3 nucleotides: TGTGCCAGCAGTGGTACCCCCTCGGACTATGGCTACACCTTC.

The chain has TRBV29-1 and TRBJ2-5, with a possible D match to TRBD1 (5 bases). TRBJ2-7 explains the end of the DNA better; the J call may be wrong. The CDR3 runs 13 residues. CDR1 SQVTM and CDR2 ANQGSEA come from the germline V gene. The CDR3 is CSVGTDSSYEQYF. The DNA for the CDR3 is TGCAGCGTTGGGACCGACAGCTCCTACGAGCAGTACTTC.

The J gene is TRBJ2-2, the V gene TRBV5-4; 12 bases line up with TRBD2. Germline V lookup: CDR1 SGHNT, CDR2 YYREEE (reference sequence). The CDR3 has 17 residues. Losses at the gene ends were 4 bases for V and 7 bases for J; bases not matched to a gene: 11. The DNA for the CDR3 is TGTGCCAGCAGCCTACGGGGGGGACTAGCGGGCATCGGGGAGCTGTTTTTT. Translated, it gives CASSLRGGLAGIGELFF. The full variable domain, with the rest looked up from reference TRBV5-4 and TRBJ2-2, is ETGVTQSPTHLIKTRGQQVTLRCSSQSGHNTVSWYQQALGQGPQFIFQYYREEENGRGNFPPRFSGLQFPNYSSELNVNALELDDSALYLCASSLRGGLAGIGELFFGEGSRLTVL.

The chain's CDR3 is CAIRPRGGMSSYEQYF. Here the CDR3 DNA reads TGTGCCATCAGGCCTCGGGGTGGGATGAGCTCCTACGAGCAGTACTTC. The chain has TRBV10-3 and TRBJ2-7; D perhaps matches TRBD2 (5 bases). The CDR3 sequence is 16 residues long. The V end was cut by 6 bases, the J end by 0 bases, with 18 bases between. Germline V gene data show CDR1 as ENHRY and CDR2 as SYGVKD.

V gene TRBV5-1 combines with J gene TRBJ1-2; 9 nucleotides agree with TRBD1. V shed 0 bases, J shed 2 bases, and the junction held 5 bases outside the gene matches. This CDR3 region has 16 residues. Germline V lookup: CDR1 SGHRS, CDR2 YFSETQ. CDR3 nucleotide sequence: TGCGCCAGCAGCTTGGGTACAGGGGGCCAAAACTATGGCTACACCTTC. Residues: CASSLGTGGQNYGYTF.